This T cell receptor beta chain was observed in a study of regulatory T cells in long-lasting Graves disease. This clonotype has ten or more counts. With iRepertoire HTBI primers and Arm-PCR of CDR3 regions, TCR beta libraries were built. TCRdb reprocessed the multiplex PCR reads with MiXCR, giving one entry per CDR3 protein. The sample consists of more than 450,000 distinct CDR3 sequences, approximately 12% of them appearing once. CDR1 is DFQATT and CDR2 is SNEGSKA in the germline V gene (reference sequence). The CDR3 has 12 amino acids. V was shortened by 4 bases and J by 6 bases, with 12 bases between the two germline ends. This sample's time point: newly diagnosed GD, antithyroid drugs for less than 3 months. From RNA extracted from PBMCs, the TCR library was made. These data also featured in a second study, about T cells in Graves' hyperthyroidism and ophthalmopathy.

This clonotype was sampled from a woman aged 25 to 39 with Graves disease. Source: peripheral blood mononuclear cells (PBMCs), taken at new diagnosis, from a patient treated with antithyroid drugs. The J gene is TRBJ1-2, the V gene TRBV20-1; tentatively, D is TRBD1 (6 bases). DNA for the CDR3: TGCAGTGCTACGACAGGTTCTGATGGCTACACCTTC. Its translation is CSATTGSDGYTF.